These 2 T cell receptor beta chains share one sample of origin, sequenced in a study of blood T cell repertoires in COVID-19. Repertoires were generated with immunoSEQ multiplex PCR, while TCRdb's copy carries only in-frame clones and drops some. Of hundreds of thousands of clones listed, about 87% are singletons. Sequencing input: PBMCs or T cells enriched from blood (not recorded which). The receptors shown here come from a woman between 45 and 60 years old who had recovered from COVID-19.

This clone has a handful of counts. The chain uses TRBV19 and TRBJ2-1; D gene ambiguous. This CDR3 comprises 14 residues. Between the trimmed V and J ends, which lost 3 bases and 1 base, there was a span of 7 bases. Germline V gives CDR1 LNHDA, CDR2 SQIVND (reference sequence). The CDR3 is CASSIWQSYNEQFF. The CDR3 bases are TGTGCCAGTAGTATTTGGCAGTCCTACAATGAGCAGTTCTTC.

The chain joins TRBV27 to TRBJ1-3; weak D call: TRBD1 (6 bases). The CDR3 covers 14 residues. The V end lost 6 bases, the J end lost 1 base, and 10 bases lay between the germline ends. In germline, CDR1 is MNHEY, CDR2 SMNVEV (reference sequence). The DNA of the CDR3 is TGTGCCAGCAGGAAGACAGGATCTGGAAACACCATATATTTT. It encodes CASRKTGSGNTIYF.